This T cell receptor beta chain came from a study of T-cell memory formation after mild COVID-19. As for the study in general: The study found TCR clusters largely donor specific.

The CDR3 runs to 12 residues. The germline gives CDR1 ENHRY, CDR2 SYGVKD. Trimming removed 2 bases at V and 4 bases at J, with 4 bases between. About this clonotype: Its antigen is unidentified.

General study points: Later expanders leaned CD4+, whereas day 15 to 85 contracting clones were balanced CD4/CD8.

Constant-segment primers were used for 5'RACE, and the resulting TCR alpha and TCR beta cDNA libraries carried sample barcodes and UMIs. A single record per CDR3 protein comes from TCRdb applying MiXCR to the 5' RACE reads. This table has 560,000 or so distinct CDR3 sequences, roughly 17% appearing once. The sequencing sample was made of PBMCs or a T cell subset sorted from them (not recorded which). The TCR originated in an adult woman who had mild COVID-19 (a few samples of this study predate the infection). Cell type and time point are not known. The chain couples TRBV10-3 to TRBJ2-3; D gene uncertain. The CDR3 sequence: CAISERADTQYF. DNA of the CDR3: TGTGCCATCAGTGAGAGGGCAGATACGCAGTATTTT.